A selection of T cell receptor beta chains follows, all from one sample in a study of T cells after yellow fever vaccination. TCRdb re-derived calls from the 5' RACE reads in MiXCR, one entry per CDR3 protein. The table includes under 95,000 distinct CDR3 sequences, about 7.3% detected once. The sequencing here drew on CD8+ T cells sorted from PBMCs, taken 9 to 10 days after the first yellow fever vaccination. The receptors derive from a man between 18 and 29 years old who received the YFV17D yellow fever vaccine. Each CDR3 is given with its conserved first and last residue. Each record gives: J gene, D gene, clone size, V gene, CDR3 protein, CDR3 DNA. D genes are given only for firm matches. Size values are once, few and many counts, or a class for expanded clones, and some rows have none.

>TRBJ2-5|-|many|TRBV9
CASSVSGANQETQYF
TGTGCCAGCAGCGTGTCAGGGGCCAACCAAGAGACCCAGTACTTC
>TRBJ2-2|-|many|TRBV6-5
CASSSSGAGELFF
TGTGCCAGCAGTTCCTCGGGTGCCGGGGAGCTGTTTTTT
>TRBJ1-4|-|many|TRBV5-5
CASSFHPDATNEKLFF
TGTGCCAGCAGCTTCCATCCAGATGCAACTAATGAAAAACTGTTTTTT
>TRBJ2-7|TRBD2|-|TRBV12-3/TRBV12-4
CASSFRSGGTSYEQYF
TGTGCCAGCAGTTTTCGGTCGGGGGGTACCTCCTACGAGCAGTACTTC
>TRBJ1-3|TRBD1|many|TRBV15
CATSWGTGAPKGRNTIYF
TGTGCCACCAGCTGGGGAACAGGGGCCCCGAAAGGGCGAAACACCATATATTTT
>TRBJ2-3|TRBD2|many|TRBV29-1
CSVEVWGGGASDTQYF
TGCAGCGTTGAGGTTTGGGGCGGGGGGGCGTCAGATACGCAGTATTTT
>TRBJ1-4|-|many|TRBV29-1
CSVQAGSNEKLFF
TGCAGCGTTCAAGCCGGGTCCAATGAAAAACTGTTTTTT
>TRBJ2-7|TRBD2|many|TRBV11-2
CASSSYSSGASYEQYF
TGTGCCAGCAGCTCTTACTCCAGCGGGGCTTCCTACGAGCAGTACTTC
>TRBJ2-6|-|many|TRBV4-1
CASSQDTGTSAYYSGANVLTF
TGCGCCAGCAGCCAAGATACCGGGACCTCAGCTTATTACTCTGGGGCCAACGTCCTGACTTTC
>TRBJ2-3|TRBD2|many|TRBV4-3
CASSQRLAGGQAQYF
TGCGCCAGCAGCCAAAGGCTAGCGGGGGGGCAGGCGCAGTATTTT
>TRBJ1-5|TRBD1|few|TRBV9
CASSAGQVSNQPQHF
TGTGCCAGCAGCGCTGGACAGGTTAGCAATCAGCCCCAGCATTTT
>TRBJ2-3|-|-|TRBV12-3/TRBV12-4
CASTYLKTGTDTQYF
TGTGCCAGCACCTACCTGAAGACAGGCACAGATACGCAGTATTTT
>TRBJ2-7|TRBD2|few|TRBV5-1
CASSSLAGYEQYF
TGCGCCAGCAGCTCGCTAGCGGGATACGAGCAGTACTTC
>TRBJ1-4|-|many|TRBV28
CASSEILPATNEKLFF
TGTGCCAGCAGTGAGATACTGCCGGCAACTAATGAAAAACTGTTTTTT
>TRBJ2-6|TRBD1|many|TRBV6-1
CASSDRGRGANVLTF
TGTGCCAGCAGTGATAGGGGGCGTGGGGCCAACGTCCTGACTTTC
>TRBJ1-5|-|many|TRBV20-1
CSAVQGNQPQHF
TGCAGTGCTGTCCAGGGCAATCAGCCCCAGCATTTT
>TRBJ2-6|-|many|TRBV2
CASLPHGGVSGANVLTF
TGTGCCAGCCTGCCACACGGGGGAGTCTCTGGGGCCAACGTCCTGACTTTC
>TRBJ1-4|-|-|TRBV7-9
CASSLSTEEEKLFF
TGTGCCAGCAGCTTATCGACAGAGGAAGAAAAACTGTTTTTT
>TRBJ2-5|TRBD2|many|TRBV3-1
CASSPGLAVDETQYF
TGTGCCAGCAGCCCCGGACTAGCGGTGGATGAGACCCAGTACTTC
>TRBJ2-1|-|many|TRBV6-5
CASSPRQNEQFF
TGTGCCAGCAGTCCACGACAGAATGAGCAGTTCTTC
>TRBJ1-5|TRBD1|many|TRBV12-3/TRBV12-4
CASSMTGGNQPQHF
TGTGCCAGCAGCATGACAGGGGGCAATCAGCCCCAGCATTTT
>TRBJ2-1|-|many|TRBV5-1
CASSSPDYNEQFF
TGCGCCAGCAGCTCGCCGGACTACAATGAGCAGTTCTTC
>TRBJ1-3|-|few|TRBV5-1
CASSLIPQSSGNTIYF
TGCGCCAGCAGCTTGATACCGCAATCCTCTGGTAACACCATATATTTT
>TRBJ1-1|TRBD1|few|TRBV30
CAWNSVGQGAEAFF
TGTGCCTGGAACTCCGTGGGACAGGGGGCTGAAGCTTTCTTT
>TRBJ1-1|TRBD1|many|TRBV7-9
CASSNRDRPLNTEAFF
TGTGCCAGCAGCAACCGGGACAGGCCCCTGAACACTGAAGCTTTCTTT
>TRBJ2-7|-|-|TRBV6-2/TRBV6-3
CASGRDGYEQYF
TGTGCCAGTGGAAGGGACGGCTACGAGCAGTACTTC
>TRBJ1-1|-|many|TRBV7-9
CASSLVGAEAFF
TGTGCCAGCAGCTTAGTAGGGGCCGAAGCTTTCTTT
>TRBJ1-3|-|-|TRBV6-1
CASSVHVTVAFNSGNTIYF
TGTGCCAGCAGTGTTCACGTGACGGTCGCGTTCAACTCTGGAAACACCATATATTTT
>TRBJ2-5|-|many|TRBV12-3/TRBV12-4
CASSLGDIQETQYF
TGTGCCAGCAGTTTAGGGGACATCCAAGAGACCCAGTACTTC
>TRBJ2-1|-|-|TRBV12-3/TRBV12-4
CASSSSANEQFF
TGTGCCAGCAGTTCGTCAGCGAATGAGCAGTTCTTC
>TRBJ2-5|-|many|TRBV20-1
CSARIWGRPAGETQYF
TGCAGTGCTAGAATCTGGGGGAGGCCGGCGGGGGAGACCCAGTACTTC
>TRBJ2-3|-|many|TRBV6-5
CASSYSTGSTDTQYF
TGTGCCAGCAGTTACTCGACCGGGTCCACAGATACGCAGTATTTT
>TRBJ2-1|-|many|TRBV24-1
CATSDFLGENSYNEQFF
TGTGCCACCAGTGATTTTTTAGGAGAGAACTCCTACAATGAGCAGTTCTTC
>TRBJ2-5|TRBD2|-|TRBV7-9
CASRATSGGNKETQYF
TGTGCCAGCAGGGCCACTAGCGGGGGAAATAAAGAGACCCAGTACTTC
>TRBJ2-7|-|-|TRBV4-1
CASSQDGLEQYF
TGCGCCAGCAGCCAAGATGGCCTCGAGCAGTACTTC
>TRBJ2-2|TRBD2|many|TRBV5-4
CASSYRRGGLYTGELFF
TGTGCCAGCAGCTATCGACGGGGGGGCCTTTACACCGGGGAGCTGTTTTTT
>TRBJ2-1|TRBD2|many|TRBV9
CASSVDSGGAYEQFF
TGTGCCAGCAGCGTAGATAGCGGGGGGGCCTATGAGCAGTTCTTC
>TRBJ1-1|-|-|TRBV5-1
CASSAYTGNTEAFF
TGCGCCAGCAGCGCGTATACAGGGAACACTGAAGCTTTCTTT
>TRBJ1-1|-|many|TRBV28
CASSRREEENTEAFF
TGTGCCAGCAGTAGGCGGGAGGAGGAGAACACTGAAGCTTTCTTT
>TRBJ2-3|-|-|TRBV11-2
CASSLRLGDTQYF
TGTGCCAGCAGCCTAAGACTTGGAGATACGCAGTATTTT
>TRBJ2-5|TRBD1|many|TRBV29-1
CSVDGTEQLQETQYF
TGCAGCGTTGACGGGACAGAACAGCTTCAAGAGACCCAGTACTTC
>TRBJ2-1|TRBD2|many|TRBV4-1
CASSQSSGGAVPEQFF
TGCGCCAGCAGCCAATCTAGCGGGGGGGCCGTCCCTGAGCAGTTCTTC
>TRBJ2-5|-|many|TRBV18
CASSPLETQYF
TGTGCCAGCTCACCATTGGAGACCCAGTACTTC
>TRBJ2-4|-|once|TRBV18
CASSHRDGNIQYF
TGTGCCAGCTCCCACCGGGACGGGAACATTCAGTACTTC
>TRBJ2-1|-|many|TRBV4-3
CASSQDRGFRSSYNEQFF
TGCGCCAGCAGCCAAGATAGGGGCTTCCGAAGCTCCTACAATGAGCAGTTCTTC
>TRBJ1-2|-|-|TRBV2
CASSDANNYGYTF
TGTGCCAGCAGTGATGCGAATAACTATGGCTACACCTTC
>TRBJ2-3|-|few|TRBV24-1
CATRESNTDTQYF
TGTGCCACCAGGGAAAGTAACACAGATACGCAGTATTTT
>TRBJ2-1|-|-|TRBV7-2
CASSNGREQFF
TGTGCCAGCAGCAATGGACGGGAGCAGTTCTTC
>TRBJ1-6|-|many|TRBV28
CASSPYIGTNLNSPLHF
TGTGCCAGCAGTCCGTATATAGGGACAAACCTTAATTCACCCCTCCACTTT